These 22 T cell receptor beta chains came from one sample sequenced in a study of cytomegalovirus exposure and HLA in healthy donors. PCR primers comprised 60 Vbeta and 13 Jbeta primers. Assay used: immunoSEQ multiplex PCR; TCRdb lists only in-frame clones, some missing. The table shows fewer than 150,000 clones, with 80% occurring only once. The sequencing sample was made of PBMCs. All receptors derive from a male donor in good health and CMV-seronegative.

The rearrangement links TRBV7-6 to TRBJ2-7; TRBD2 aligns across 11 bases. Germline assignment: CDR1 SGHVS and CDR2 FNYEAQ. Losses at the gene ends were 2 bases for V and 5 bases for J; bases not matched to a gene: 2. The CDR3 has 14 amino acids. The chain's CDR3 is CASSLIAGGHEQYF. Written as DNA, the CDR3 is TGTGCCAGCAGCTTAATAGCGGGGGGGCACGAGCAGTACTTC.

This chain uses TRBV7-2 with TRBJ2-1; tentatively, D is TRBD2 (6 bases). Germline V gene sequence: CDR1 SGHTA, CDR2 FQGNSA. This CDR3 region has 17 residues. V was clipped by 0 bases and J by 5 bases, with 17 bases between them. The CDR3 loop reads CASSLALGGASDNEQFF. CDR3 DNA: TGTGCCAGCAGCTTAGCGCTCGGCGGGGCCAGCGACAATGAGCAGTTCTTC.

The chain recombines TRBV9 with TRBJ2-2; 8 bases match TRBD1. V was pared by 2 bases and J by 3 bases, with 3 bases of the junction left unmatched. The CDR3 totals 15 residues. CDR1 and CDR2 from the germline V gene are SGDLS and YYNGEE. The CDR3 spells CASSVDRVDTGELFF. The CDR3 DNA reads TGTGCCAGCAGCGTGGACAGGGTCGACACCGGGGAGCTGTTTTTT. Using reference TRBV9 and TRBJ2-2 for the parts outside the CDR3, the full variable domain is DSGVTQTPKHLITATGQRVTLRCSPRSGDLSVYWYQQSLDQGLQFLIQYYNGEERAKGNILERFSAQQFPDLHSELNLSSLELGDSALYFCASSVDRVDTGELFFGEGSRLTVL.

This chain uses TRBV5-5 with TRBJ1-2; TRBD1 aligns across 9 bases. Germline trimming cut 4 bases from V and 8 bases from J; bases unmatched to any gene: 12. CDR3 length: 15 residues. Germline values: CDR1 SGHKS, CDR2 YYEKEE (reference sequence). In DNA, the CDR3 is TGTGCCAGCAGCCCCTCGGGACAGGGAAGGAACGGCTACACCTTC. Encoded protein: CASSPSGQGRNGYTF.

The chain carries TRBV5-1 and TRBJ1-2; D is ambiguous. This CDR3 spans 14 amino acids. V lost 8 bases, J lost 8 bases, and 22 bases lay in between. Germline V gene lookup returns CDR1 SGHRS and CDR2 YFSETQ. The CDR3 sequence is CASCPGLDLRGYTF. DNA of the CDR3: TGCGCCAGTTGTCCCGGACTCGACTTACGGGGCTACACCTTC.

This chain links TRBV6-6 with TRBJ2-7; D unclear. V lost 7 bases and J lost 6, with 10 bases in between. Germline assignment: CDR1 MNHNY and CDR2 SVGAGI (reference sequence). The length of the CDR3 is 11 residues. CDR3 amino acids: CASKDRGEQYF. The CDR3 nucleotides are TGTGCCAGCAAGGATCGAGGCGAGCAGTACTTC.

This CDR3 reads CASSSNPRGHTDTQYF. CDR3 sequence (DNA): TGTGCCAGCAGTTCGAACCCGCGGGGGCACACAGATACGCAGTATTTT. This chain connects TRBV27 to TRBJ2-3; D perhaps matches TRBD2 (7 bases). V shed 4 bases and J shed 2 bases, with 16 bases lying between them. Germline-derived CDR1 and CDR2 are MNHEY and SMNVEV (reference sequence). This CDR3 is built from 16 residues.

The count of this clone is one. The chain links TRBV19 to TRBJ1-3; D is perhaps TRBD1 (6 bases). V shed 7 bases and J shed 2 bases, with 12 bases lying between them. CDR3 length equals 14 residues. Germline lookup yields CDR1 LNHDA and CDR2 SQIVND (reference sequence). CDR3 sequence reads: CASKETGTGNTIYF. CDR3 in DNA: TGTGCCAGTAAGGAGACAGGTACTGGAAACACCATATATTTT. Drawing the rest from reference TRBV19 and TRBJ1-3, the complete variable domain is DGGITQSPKYLFRKEGQNVTLSCEQNLNHDAMYWYRQDPGQGLRLIYYSQIVNDFQKGDIAEGYSVSREKKESFPLTVTSAQKNPTAFYLCASKETGTGNTIYFGEGSWLTVV.

This rearrangement joins TRBV27 to TRBJ2-1; 11 bases are a match to TRBD2. This CDR3 is 16 amino acids long. Germline CDR1 reads MNHEY; CDR2 reads SMNVEV (reference sequence). Trimming cost V 4 bases and J 7 bases; bases outside gene matches: 9. CDR3 in amino acids: CASSSLSGGAMNEQFF. The CDR3 nucleotides read TGTGCCAGCAGTTCACTTAGCGGGGGGGCCATGAATGAGCAGTTCTTC.

CDR3 residues: CASSPPQRFRGRDGYTF. The CDR3 nucleotides are TGTGCCAGCAGCCCCCCGCAGCGGTTCAGGGGAAGGGATGGCTACACCTTC. This rearrangement joins TRBV7-8 to TRBJ1-2, with D maybe TRBD1 (6 bases). Germline loops: CDR1 SGHVS, CDR2 FQNEAQ. Trimming left V 5 bases short and J 6 bases short, with 25 bases between. This CDR3 contains 17 residues.

The chain combines TRBV7-9 with TRBJ2-1; 8 bases align to TRBD1. CDR3 length: 12 amino acids. Germline values: CDR1 SEHNR, CDR2 FQNEAQ (reference sequence). V trimming: 5 bases; J trimming: 8 bases; junction bases outside the gene matches: 2. DNA of the CDR3: TGTGCCAGCAGCCCGACAGGGGATGAGCAGTTCTTC. Translated, it gives CASSPTGDEQFF.

The chain has TRBV28 and TRBJ2-7; D possibly corresponds to TRBD2 (7 bases). Germline lookup yields CDR1 MDHEN and CDR2 SYDVKM. The CDR3 consists of 15 residues. V lost 6 bases, J lost 4 bases, and 19 bases lay in between. The CDR3 protein is CASSSPRGAIYEQYF. In nucleotides, the CDR3 is TGTGCCAGCAGCTCCCCCCGGGGGGCCATTTACGAGCAGTACTTC.

This clone occurred a few times. V and J are TRBV7-9 and TRBJ1-3; 11 nucleotides agree with TRBD1. Trimming removed 3 bases from V and 4 bases from J; junction bases left unmatched: 2. This CDR3 spans 15 amino acids. Germline loops: CDR1 SEHNR, CDR2 FQNEAQ (reference sequence). CDR3 sequence: CASSLGQGGGNTIYF. In nucleotides, the CDR3 is TGTGCCAGCAGCTTGGGACAGGGGGGCGGAAACACCATATATTTT. The entire variable domain, with the rest obtained from reference TRBV7-9 and TRBJ1-3, is as follows: DTGVSQNPRHKITKRGQNVTFRCDPISEHNRLYWYRQTLGQGPEFLTYFQNEAQLEKSRLLSDRFSAERPKGSFSTLEIQRTEQGDSAMYLCASSLGQGGGNTIYFGEGSWLTVV.

The V gene is TRBV28, the J gene TRBJ2-7, with 8 positions matching TRBD1. Germline CDR1 is MDHEN and CDR2 is SYDVKM. This CDR3 is 12 amino acids long. Losses at the gene ends were 9 bases for V and 3 bases for J; bases not matched to a gene: 4. CDR3: CASTGQGYEQYF. In DNA form, the CDR3 reads TGTGCCAGTACTGGACAGGGCTACGAGCAGTACTTC.

This rearrangement joins TRBV6-5 to TRBJ2-6; D unresolved. The CDR3 consists of 15 residues. The germline CDR1 and CDR2 sequences are MNHEY and SVGAGI. V gave up 6 bases and J gave up 0 bases, with 9 bases separating them. CDR3 residues: CASRPTRSGANVLTF. The DNA for the CDR3 is TGTGCCAGCAGGCCTACCCGCTCTGGGGCCAACGTCCTGACTTTC.

The rearrangement links TRBV6-1 to TRBJ2-2; the match to TRBD1 covers 8 bases. Germline assignment: CDR1 MNHNS and CDR2 SASEGT. The CDR3 has 15 amino acids. The V segment lost 4 bases and the J segment 2 bases; nucleotides outside the gene matches: 3. The CDR3 protein is CASSGGTGNTGELFF. CDR3 in DNA: TGTGCCAGCAGTGGCGGGACAGGCAACACCGGGGAGCTGTTTTTT.

The chain combines TRBV9 with TRBJ2-5; TRBD1 might be the D (6 bases). CDR1 SGDLS and CDR2 YYNGEE come from the germline V gene. The length of the CDR3 is 13 residues. V was cut by 2 bases and J by 5 bases, with 10 bases left in between. As DNA, the CDR3 is TGTGCCAGCAGCGTCAGGGGAACGGAGACCCAGTACTTC. It specifies CASSVRGTETQYF.

The chain uses TRBV5-6 and TRBJ1-2; 7 bases match TRBD1. Germline-derived CDR1 and CDR2 are SGHDT and YYEEEE. Trimming removed 6 bases from V and 0 bases from J; junction bases left unmatched: 5. This CDR3 is built from 14 residues. The CDR3 here is CASNRQGPNYGYTF. DNA for the CDR3: TGTGCCAGCAACCGACAGGGACCTAACTATGGCTACACCTTC. Together with reference TRBV5-6 and TRBJ1-2, the CDR3 gives the full variable domain: DAGVTQSPTHLIKTRGQQVTLRCSPKSGHDTVSWYQQALGQGPQFIFQYYEEEERQRGNFPDRFSGHQFPNYSSELNVNALLLGDSALYLCASNRQGPNYGYTFGSGTRLTVV.

This CDR3 reads CASSFYNEQFF. The CDR3 DNA reads TGTGCCAGCAGCTTTTATAATGAGCAGTTCTTC. The rearrangement joins TRBV11-1 to TRBJ2-1; D gene uncertain. Germline CDR1 and CDR2: SGHAT and FQDESV (reference sequence). V lost 3 bases to trimming and J lost 7 bases, with 4 bases between them. The CDR3 extends over 11 amino acids.

The chain has TRBV4-2 and TRBJ2-2; 11 bases agree with TRBD2. V lost 2 bases and J lost 9; bases outside the gene matches: 8. From germline, CDR1 is LGHNA and CDR2 YNFKEQ. This CDR3 spans 16 amino acids. The CDR3 loop reads CASSQPYSGGARELFF. In DNA form, the CDR3 reads TGTGCCAGCAGCCAACCCTATAGCGGGGGGGCCCGGGAGCTGTTTTTT.

Concerning this clone: This sample also contains other DNA sequences that code for the same CDR3. The rearrangement links TRBV5-1 to TRBJ2-5; D ambiguous. This CDR3 is 12 amino acids long. V lost 0 bases and J lost 4, with 4 bases in between. Germline V gene data show CDR1 as SGHRS and CDR2 as YFSETQ. The CDR3 DNA reads TGCGCCAGCAGCTTGGATCGAGAGACCCAGTACTTC. Its protein product is CASSLDRETQYF.

The chain has TRBV23-1 and TRBJ1-6; the D gene is possibly TRBD1 (5 bases). TRBV23-1 belongs to the ORF category, with a function that is uncertain. Trimming cost V 7 bases and J 7 bases, with 17 bases left between them. The CDR3 totals 15 residues. The CDR3 spells CASTPSRRGNSPLHF. In DNA form, the CDR3 reads TGCGCCAGCACTCCAAGTCGGAGGGGCAATTCACCCCTCCACTTT.